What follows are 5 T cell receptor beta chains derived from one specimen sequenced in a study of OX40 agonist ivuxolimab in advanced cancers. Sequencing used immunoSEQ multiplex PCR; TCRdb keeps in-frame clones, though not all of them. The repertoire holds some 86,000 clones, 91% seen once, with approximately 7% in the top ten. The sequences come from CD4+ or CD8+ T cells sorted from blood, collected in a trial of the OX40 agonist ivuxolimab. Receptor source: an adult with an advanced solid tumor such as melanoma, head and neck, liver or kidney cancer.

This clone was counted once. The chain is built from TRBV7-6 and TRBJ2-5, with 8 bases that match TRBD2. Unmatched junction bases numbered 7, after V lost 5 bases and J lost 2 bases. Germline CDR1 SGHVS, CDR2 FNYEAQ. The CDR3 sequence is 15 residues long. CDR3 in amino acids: CASSRTGTRQETQYF. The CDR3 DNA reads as TGTGCCAGCAGCAGAACCGGGACTAGACAAGAGACCCAGTACTTC.

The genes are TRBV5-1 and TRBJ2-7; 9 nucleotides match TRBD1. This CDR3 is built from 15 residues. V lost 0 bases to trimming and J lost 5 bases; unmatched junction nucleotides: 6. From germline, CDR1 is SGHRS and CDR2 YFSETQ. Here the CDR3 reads CASSLAGTGIHEQYF. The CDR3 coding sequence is TGCGCCAGCAGCTTGGCCGGGACAGGGATACACGAGCAGTACTTC.

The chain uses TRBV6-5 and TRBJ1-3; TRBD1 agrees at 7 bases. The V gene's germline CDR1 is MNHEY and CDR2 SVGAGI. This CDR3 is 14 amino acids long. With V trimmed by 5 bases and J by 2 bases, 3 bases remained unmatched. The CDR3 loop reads CASSLTGAGNTIYF. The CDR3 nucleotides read TGTGCCAGCAGTCTTACAGGGGCTGGAAACACCATATATTTT.

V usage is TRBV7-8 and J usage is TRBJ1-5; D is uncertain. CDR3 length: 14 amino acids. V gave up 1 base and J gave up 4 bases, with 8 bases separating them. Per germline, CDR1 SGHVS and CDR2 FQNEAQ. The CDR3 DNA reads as TGTGCCAGCAGCTTAGGTCCGGGGAATCAGCCCCAGCATTTT. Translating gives CASSLGPGNQPQHF. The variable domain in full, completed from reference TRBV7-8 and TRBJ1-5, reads GAGVSQSPRYKVAKRGQDVALRCDPISGHVSLFWYQQALGQGPEFLTYFQNEAQLDKSGLPSDRFFAERPEGSVSTLKIQRTQQEDSAVYLCASSLGPGNQPQHFGDGTRLSIL.

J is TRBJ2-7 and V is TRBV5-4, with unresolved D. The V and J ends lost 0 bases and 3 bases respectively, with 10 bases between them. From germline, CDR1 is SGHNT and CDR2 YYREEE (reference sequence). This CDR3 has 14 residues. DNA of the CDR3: TGTGCCAGCAGCTTGGATCTCCGAGGCTACGAGCAGTACTTC. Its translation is CASSLDLRGYEQYF.